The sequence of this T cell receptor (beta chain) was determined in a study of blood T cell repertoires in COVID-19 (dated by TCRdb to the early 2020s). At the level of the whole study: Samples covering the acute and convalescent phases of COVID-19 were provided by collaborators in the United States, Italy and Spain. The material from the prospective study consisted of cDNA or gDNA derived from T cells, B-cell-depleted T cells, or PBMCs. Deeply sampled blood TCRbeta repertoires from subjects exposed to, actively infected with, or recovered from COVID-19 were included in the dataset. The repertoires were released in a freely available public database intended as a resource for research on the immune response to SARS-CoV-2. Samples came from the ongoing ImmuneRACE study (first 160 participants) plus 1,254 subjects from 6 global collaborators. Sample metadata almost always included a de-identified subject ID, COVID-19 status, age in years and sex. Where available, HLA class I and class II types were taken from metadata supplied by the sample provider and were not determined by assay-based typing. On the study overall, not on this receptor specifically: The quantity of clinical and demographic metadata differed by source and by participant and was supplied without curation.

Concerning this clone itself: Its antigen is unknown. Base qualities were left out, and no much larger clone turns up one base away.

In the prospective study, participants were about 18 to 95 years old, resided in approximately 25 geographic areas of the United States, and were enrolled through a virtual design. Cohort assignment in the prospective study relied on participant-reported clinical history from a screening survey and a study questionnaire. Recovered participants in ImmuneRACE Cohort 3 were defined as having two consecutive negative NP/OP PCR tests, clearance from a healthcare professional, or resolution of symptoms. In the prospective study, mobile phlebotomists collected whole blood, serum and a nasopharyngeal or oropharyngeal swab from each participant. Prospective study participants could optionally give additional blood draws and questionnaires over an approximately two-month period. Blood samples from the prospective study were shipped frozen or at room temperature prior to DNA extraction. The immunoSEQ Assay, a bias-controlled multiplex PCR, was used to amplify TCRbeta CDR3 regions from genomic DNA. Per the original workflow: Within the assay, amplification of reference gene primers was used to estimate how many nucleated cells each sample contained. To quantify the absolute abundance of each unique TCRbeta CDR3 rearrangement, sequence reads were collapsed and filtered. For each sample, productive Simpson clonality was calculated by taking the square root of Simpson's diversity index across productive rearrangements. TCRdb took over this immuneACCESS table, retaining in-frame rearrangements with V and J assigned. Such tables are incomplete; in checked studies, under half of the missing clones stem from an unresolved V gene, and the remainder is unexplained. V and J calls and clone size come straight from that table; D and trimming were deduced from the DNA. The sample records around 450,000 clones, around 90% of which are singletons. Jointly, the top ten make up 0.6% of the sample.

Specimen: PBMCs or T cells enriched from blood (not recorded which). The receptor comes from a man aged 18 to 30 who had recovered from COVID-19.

The CDR3 sequence is CASSLPSGVGNSPLHF. The nucleotides are TGTGCCAGCAGCTTACCTTCAGGGGTCGGGAATTCACCCCTCCACTTT. The chain employs TRBV5-4 and TRBJ1-6; the D segment could be TRBD1, given 6 matching bases. The CDR1 and CDR2 encoded by the germline V gene (reference sequence) are SGHNT and YYREEE. V and J lose 2 bases and 7 bases, and a span of 16 bases separates them. The CDR3 measures 16 amino acids from cysteine to phenylalanine. Only the CDR3 DNA is retained, 48 bases long and in frame from the first base.